These T cell receptor beta chains were read from a single sample in a study of beta chain features in type 1 diabetes. The assay was immunoSEQ multiplex PCR, and TCRdb's table has in-frame clones only and misses some. Among about 16,000 clones listed, less than 60% were seen once. Input material: stem cell memory CD4+ T cells from blood. Receptors were obtained from a woman under 30 in good health. CDR3s include the opening cysteine and the closing phenylalanine or tryptophan. D genes are given only for firm matches. Only some rows state a clone size, as once, few, many or a class for expanded clones.

clone size: -
V gene: TRBV6-5
D gene: -
J gene: TRBJ1-1
CDR3 protein: CASMEAVNTEAFF
CDR3 DNA: TGTGCCAGCATGGAGGCAGTGAACACTGAAGCTTTCTTT

clone size: -
V gene: TRBV5-4
D gene: TRBD2
J gene: TRBJ2-1
CDR3 protein: CASSLEASGKGEQFF
CDR3 DNA: TGTGCCAGCAGCTTGGAGGCTAGCGGGAAGGGTGAGCAGTTCTTC

clone size: -
V gene: TRBV5-1
D gene: -
J gene: TRBJ2-5
CDR3 protein: CASSSGGTETQYF
CDR3 DNA: TGCGCCAGCAGTAGCGGTGGTACAGAGACCCAGTACTTC

clone size: -
V gene: TRBV7-9
D gene: -
J gene: TRBJ2-7
CDR3 protein: CASSLDLGLYEQYF
CDR3 DNA: TGTGCCAGCAGCTTGGATCTGGGGCTATACGAGCAGTACTTC

clone size: -
V gene: TRBV10-2
D gene: TRBD2
J gene: TRBJ2-7
CDR3 protein: CASSGGSGRHSYEQYF
CDR3 DNA: TGCGCCAGCAGCGGGGGGAGTGGTAGACACTCCTACGAGCAGTACTTC

clone size: -
V gene: TRBV2
D gene: TRBD2
J gene: TRBJ2-5
CDR3 protein: CASRGREGQGETQYF
CDR3 DNA: TGTGCCAGCAGGGGCCGGGAGGGCCAGGGGGAGACCCAGTACTTC

clone size: -
V gene: TRBV5-6
D gene: -
J gene: TRBJ1-2
CDR3 protein: CASSLPFDSFNYGYTF
CDR3 DNA: TGTGCCAGCAGCTTGCCCTTTGACAGTTTTAACTATGGCTACACCTTC

clone size: -
V gene: TRBV5-1
D gene: TRBD1
J gene: TRBJ1-1
CDR3 protein: CASSPGQGVLRTEAFF
CDR3 DNA: TGCGCCAGCAGCCCCGGACAGGGAGTATTGAGGACTGAAGCTTTCTTT

clone size: few
V gene: TRBV6-6
D gene: -
J gene: TRBJ1-3
CDR3 protein: CASSKTTGNTIYF
CDR3 DNA: TGTGCCAGCAGCAAAACGACAGGAAACACCATATATTTT

clone size: few
V gene: TRBV7-9
D gene: -
J gene: TRBJ1-2
CDR3 protein: CASSPGGRTPYGYTF
CDR3 DNA: TGTGCCAGCAGCCCCGGCGGCCGTACCCCCTATGGCTACACCTTC

clone size: -
V gene: TRBV5-6
D gene: TRBD1
J gene: TRBJ2-7
CDR3 protein: CASSLAAGGGHYEQYF
CDR3 DNA: TGTGCCAGCAGCTTGGCGGCAGGGGGCGGTCACTACGAGCAGTACTTC

clone size: -
V gene: TRBV2
D gene: -
J gene: TRBJ2-5
CDR3 protein: CASNKGLGETQYF
CDR3 DNA: TGTGCCAGCAACAAGGGGCTGGGGGAGACCCAGTACTTC

clone size: -
V gene: TRBV9
D gene: -
J gene: TRBJ1-1
CDR3 protein: CASSERQENTEAFF
CDR3 DNA: TGTGCCAGCAGCGAACGACAGGAGAACACTGAAGCTTTCTTT

clone size: -
V gene: TRBV7-3
D gene: -
J gene: TRBJ2-2
CDR3 protein: CASSRGGTTNTGELFF
CDR3 DNA: TGTGCCAGCAGCCGTGGGGGGACGACGAACACCGGGGAGCTGTTTTTT

clone size: -
V gene: TRBV30
D gene: -
J gene: TRBJ2-7
CDR3 protein: CAWSTGSPYEQYF
CDR3 DNA: TGTGCCTGGAGTACAGGGTCCCCCTACGAGCAGTACTTC

clone size: few
V gene: TRBV30
D gene: TRBD2
J gene: TRBJ2-3
CDR3 protein: CAWSAGGGSDTQYF
CDR3 DNA: TGTGCCTGGAGCGCCGGCGGGGGATCAGATACGCAGTATTTT

clone size: few
V gene: TRBV19
D gene: -
J gene: TRBJ2-7
CDR3 protein: CASRLTGGIEQYF
CDR3 DNA: TGTGCCAGTCGCTTGACAGGCGGCATCGAGCAGTACTTC

clone size: few
V gene: TRBV6-1
D gene: -
J gene: TRBJ2-5
CDR3 protein: CASGREETQYF
CDR3 DNA: TGTGCCAGCGGGCGTGAAGAGACCCAGTACTTC

clone size: once
V gene: TRBV6-5
D gene: -
J gene: TRBJ1-1
CDR3 protein: CASKPGREATEAFF
CDR3 DNA: TGTGCCAGCAAACCCGGCCGGGAAGCCACTGAAGCTTTCTTT

clone size: -
V gene: TRBV10-2
D gene: TRBD1
J gene: TRBJ1-4
CDR3 protein: CASSAGGPGEKLFF
CDR3 DNA: TGCGCCAGCTCAGCAGGGGGCCCCGGCGAAAAACTGTTTTTT

clone size: -
V gene: TRBV9
D gene: TRBD1
J gene: TRBJ1-5
CDR3 protein: CASSPGTENQPQHF
CDR3 DNA: TGTGCCAGCAGCCCTGGGACAGAAAATCAGCCCCAGCATTTT

clone size: -
V gene: TRBV9
D gene: TRBD2
J gene: TRBJ2-1
CDR3 protein: CASSVVGLAGGNYNEQFF
CDR3 DNA: TGTGCCAGCAGCGTAGTGGGACTAGCGGGGGGGAATTACAATGAGCAGTTCTTC

clone size: few
V gene: TRBV11-2
D gene: -
J gene: TRBJ2-1
CDR3 protein: CASSQAAGGAYNEQFF
CDR3 DNA: TGTGCCAGCAGCCAAGCGGCGGGCGGAGCCTACAATGAGCAGTTCTTC

clone size: -
V gene: TRBV11-3
D gene: -
J gene: TRBJ2-5
CDR3 protein: CASSLPYQETQYF
CDR3 DNA: TGTGCCAGCAGCCTACCGTACCAAGAGACCCAGTACTTC

clone size: -
V gene: TRBV19
D gene: -
J gene: TRBJ2-3
CDR3 protein: CASSMYSPVATGTDTQYF
CDR3 DNA: TGTGCCAGTAGTATGTATTCCCCGGTCGCCACGGGCACAGATACGCAGTATTTT

clone size: -
V gene: TRBV6-1
D gene: TRBD1
J gene: TRBJ1-5
CDR3 protein: CASSDEGASNQPQHF
CDR3 DNA: TGTGCCAGCAGTGACGAGGGGGCAAGCAATCAGCCCCAGCATTTT

clone size: -
V gene: TRBV6-5
D gene: -
J gene: TRBJ1-1
CDR3 protein: CASRTDLYTEAFF
CDR3 DNA: TGTGCCAGCAGAACTGACTTATACACTGAAGCTTTCTTT